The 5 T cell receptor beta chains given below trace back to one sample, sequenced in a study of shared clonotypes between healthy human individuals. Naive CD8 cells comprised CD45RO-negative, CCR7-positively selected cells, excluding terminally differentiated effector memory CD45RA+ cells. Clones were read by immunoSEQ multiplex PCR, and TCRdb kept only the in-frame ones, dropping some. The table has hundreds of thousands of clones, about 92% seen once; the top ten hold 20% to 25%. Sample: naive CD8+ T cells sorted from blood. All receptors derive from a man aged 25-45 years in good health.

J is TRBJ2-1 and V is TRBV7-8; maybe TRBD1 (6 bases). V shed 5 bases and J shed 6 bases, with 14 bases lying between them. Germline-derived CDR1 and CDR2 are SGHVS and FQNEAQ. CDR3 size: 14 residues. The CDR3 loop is CASSPPGHTNEQFF. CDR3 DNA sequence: TGTGCCAGCAGCCCCCCGGGACACACCAATGAGCAGTTCTTC.

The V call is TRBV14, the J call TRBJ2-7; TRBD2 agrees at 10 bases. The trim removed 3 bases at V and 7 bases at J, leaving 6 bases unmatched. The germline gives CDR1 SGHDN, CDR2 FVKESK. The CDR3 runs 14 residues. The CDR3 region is CASSHQLAGREQYF. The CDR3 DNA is TGTGCCAGCAGCCATCAACTAGCGGGAAGGGAGCAGTACTTC.

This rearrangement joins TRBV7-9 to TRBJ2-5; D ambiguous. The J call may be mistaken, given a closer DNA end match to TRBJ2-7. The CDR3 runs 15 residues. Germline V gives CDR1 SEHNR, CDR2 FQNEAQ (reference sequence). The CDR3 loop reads CASSLTAQSSYEQYF. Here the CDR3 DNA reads TGTGCCAGCAGCTTGACCGCTCAGAGCTCCTACGAGCAGTACTTC.

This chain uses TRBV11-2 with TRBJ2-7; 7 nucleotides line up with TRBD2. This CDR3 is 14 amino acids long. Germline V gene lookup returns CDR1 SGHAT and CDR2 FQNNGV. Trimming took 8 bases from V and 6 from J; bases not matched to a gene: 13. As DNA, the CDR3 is TGTGCCAGCTGCCAAGGCGGGAGTCTCTCCGAGCAGTACTTC. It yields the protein CASCQGGSLSEQYF.

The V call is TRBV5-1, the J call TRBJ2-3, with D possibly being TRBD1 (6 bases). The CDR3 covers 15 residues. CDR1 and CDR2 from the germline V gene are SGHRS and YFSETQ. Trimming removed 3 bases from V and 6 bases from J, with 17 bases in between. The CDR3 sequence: CASSWKQGHEDTQYF. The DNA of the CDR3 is TGCGCCAGCAGCTGGAAACAGGGCCACGAGGATACGCAGTATTTT.